These 23 T cell receptor beta chains share one sample of origin, sequenced in a study of blood T cell repertoires in COVID-19. Using immunoSEQ multiplex PCR, the repertoire was profiled, and TCRdb retains in-frame clones only, with some absent. The table shows around 270,000 clones, with 70% to 90% occurring only once. The sample was peripheral blood. The receptor source for this set is a woman aged 50 to 60 with acute or convalescent COVID-19.

The chain joins TRBV28 to TRBJ2-3; TRBD2 matches 10 bases. The CDR3 covers 15 residues. The germline V gene has CDR1 MDHEN and CDR2 SYDVKM. V was clipped by 6 bases and J by 7 bases; unmatched bases: 10. Written as DNA, the CDR3 is TGTGCCAGCAGCCCGGCTAGCGGGAGTAGGAATACGCAGTATTTT. Translation gives CASSPASGSRNTQYF.

The V and J genes are TRBV10-3 and TRBJ2-2; 7 positions match TRBD2. The CDR3 is 13 residues long. Trimming cost V 8 bases and J 4 bases; bases outside gene matches: 4. Germline values: CDR1 ENHRY, CDR2 SYGVKD. The CDR3 DNA is TGTGCCATCTCCCGGGAGGTCACCGGGGAGCTGTTTTTT. Translating gives CAISREVTGELFF.

CDR3 loop: CASSDLPPEQYF. The DNA for the CDR3 is TGTGCCAGCAGTGATCTTCCTCCCGAGCAGTACTTC. The chain recombines TRBV6-1 with TRBJ2-7, with unresolved D. Trimming removed 3 bases from V and 6 bases from J, with 9 bases in between. There are 12 residues in the CDR3. Germline values: CDR1 MNHNS, CDR2 SASEGT.

The J gene is TRBJ2-6, the V gene TRBV28; 7 bases fit TRBD1. Trimming removed 3 bases from V and 4 bases from J; junction bases left unmatched: 6. CDR3 length: 16 residues. In germline, CDR1 is MDHEN, CDR2 SYDVKM. The CDR3 protein is CASSLRRGLGANVLTF. The CDR3 DNA reads TGTGCCAGCAGTTTGAGAAGGGGGCTCGGGGCCAACGTCCTGACTTTC.

V gene TRBV6-5 combines with J gene TRBJ1-2, with unresolved D. The ends were cut back, 5 bases at V and 3 bases at J, with 10 bases in the middle. Germline values: CDR1 MNHEY, CDR2 SVGAGI. CDR3 length: 13 amino acids. The CDR3 nucleotides are TGTGCCAGCAGTCAGACCCGGGACTATGGCTACACCTTC. It encodes CASSQTRDYGYTF.

This clone was detected only once. The chain's CDR3 is CASRRDSPYEQYF. The CDR3 DNA is TGTGCCAGCAGACGGGACAGCCCCTACGAGCAGTACTTC. This rearrangement joins TRBV6-5 to TRBJ2-7; TRBD1 aligns across 7 bases. The CDR3 contains 13 residues. Germline-derived CDR1 and CDR2 are MNHEY and SVGAGI. Germline trimming cut 6 bases from V and 2 bases from J; bases unmatched to any gene: 4.

The rearrangement links TRBV7-9 to TRBJ1-5, with TRBD1 as a possible D gene (6 bases). Germline V lookup: CDR1 SEHNR, CDR2 FQNEAQ (reference sequence). V lost 1 base and J 4 bases, leaving 14 bases between the germline ends. The CDR3 loop spans 16 amino acids. The CDR3 loop reads CASSLGAGTPNQPQHF. The CDR3 DNA reads TGTGCCAGCAGCTTAGGAGCCGGGACACCTAATCAGCCCCAGCATTTT. The full variable domain, with the rest looked up from reference TRBV7-9 and TRBJ1-5, is DTGVSQNPRHKITKRGQNVTFRCDPISEHNRLYWYRQTLGQGPEFLTYFQNEAQLEKSRLLSDRFSAERPKGSFSTLEIQRTEQGDSAMYLCASSLGAGTPNQPQHFGDGTRLSIL.

This clone has a single count. The rearrangement joins TRBV7-2 to TRBJ2-1; D gene ambiguous. V was clipped by 5 bases and J by 4 bases, with 12 bases between them. Germline lookup yields CDR1 SGHTA and CDR2 FQGNSA. This CDR3 spans 14 amino acids. The CDR3 DNA reads as TGTGCCAGCAGCACCCGGTTGTGGTACAATGAGCAGTTCTTC. Protein: CASSTRLWYNEQFF.

In regard to this clone: At one of its ends the junction is not consistent with the germline gene, which may arise from a read error. The chain combines TRBV7-2 with TRBJ1-6, with 11 nucleotides matching TRBD1. Germline CDR1 is SGHTA and CDR2 is FQGNSA. This CDR3 is 15 amino acids long. CDR3 bases: TGTGCCAGCACCTTATGGACAGGGGGCTCCTCACCCCTCCACTTT. Its translation: CASTLWTGGSSPLHF.

This chain links TRBV3-1 (or the pseudogene TRBV3-2) with TRBJ2-1, with TRBD2 matching 10 bases. J was trimmed by 8 bases and V by 2 bases; bases with no gene match: 3. In germline, CDR1 is LGHDT, CDR2 YNNKEL (reference sequence). The CDR3 length is 14 residues. This CDR3 reads CASSQPSGSDEQFF. The CDR3 nucleotides are TGTGCCAGCAGCCAACCTAGCGGGAGCGATGAGCAGTTCTTC.

This clone was seen only a few times. The V call is TRBV10-3, the J call TRBJ2-1; 9 nucleotides line up with TRBD2. Germline trimming cut 6 bases from V and 3 bases from J; bases unmatched to any gene: 6. The CDR3 has 15 amino acids. Germline assignment: CDR1 ENHRY and CDR2 SYGVKD. CDR3 region: CAIRDSGSDYNEQFF. The CDR3, as DNA: TGTGCCATCAGGGATAGCGGGAGTGACTACAATGAGCAGTTCTTC.

This clone was counted a few times. The chain carries TRBV5-1 and TRBJ2-1; 8 positions match TRBD1. The CDR3 covers 14 residues. Unmatched junction bases numbered 11, after V lost 4 bases and J lost 11 bases. Germline V lookup: CDR1 SGHRS, CDR2 YFSETQ. The CDR3 coding sequence is TGCGCCAGCAGCCCCGGGACAGGCATGGAAAAGCAGTTCTTC. Translating it yields CASSPGTGMEKQFF.

This clone came up a few times. The chain links TRBV9 to TRBJ2-1; 10 nucleotides match TRBD2. The germline V gene has CDR1 SGDLS and CDR2 YYNGEE. The CDR3 sequence is 15 residues long. The V and J ends lost 2 bases and 8 bases, in that order; junction bases with no gene match: 7. The CDR3, as DNA: TGTGCCAGCAGCGTTTCTAGCGGGAGTTTCGATGAGCAGTTCTTC. Protein: CASSVSSGSFDEQFF.

The CDR3 here is CASSLGGLAGLDEQFF. Here the CDR3 DNA reads TGCGCCAGCAGCCTCGGGGGCCTAGCGGGACTCGATGAGCAGTTCTTC. This chain links TRBV4-3 with TRBJ2-1, with 9 bases lining up with TRBD2. Losses at the gene ends were 4 bases for V and 8 bases for J; bases not matched to a gene: 12. The CDR3 has 16 amino acids. The germline V gene encodes CDR1 LGHNA and CDR2 YSLEER.

The chain carries TRBV4-1 and TRBJ1-5; the D gene is possibly TRBD1 (6 bases). The germline gives CDR1 MGHRA, CDR2 YSYEKL. V lost 0 bases and J lost 7, with 13 bases in between. This CDR3 comprises 15 residues. The CDR3 spells CASSQDHRGGQPQHF. The CDR3 DNA is TGCGCCAGCAGCCAAGATCATAGGGGGGGGCAGCCCCAGCATTTT.

This chain links TRBV7-9 with TRBJ2-5; TRBD2 is a possible D gene (5 bases). The length of the CDR3 is 14 residues. The V end was cut by 1 base, the J end by 4 bases, with 10 bases between. Germline-derived CDR1 and CDR2 are SEHNR and FQNEAQ (reference sequence). The CDR3 DNA reads TGTGCCAGCAGCTTAGGTCTAGCTGGAGAGACCCAGTACTTC. This codes for CASSLGLAGETQYF.

This clone was seen a single time. The chain uses TRBV29-1 and TRBJ2-1; TRBD2 agrees at 8 bases. CDR3 length equals 13 residues. Trimming removed 4 bases from V and 1 base from J; junction bases left unmatched: 0. The germline V gene has CDR1 SQVTM and CDR2 ANQGSEA. This CDR3 reads CSVGGRSYNEQFF. The CDR3 region has the DNA TGCAGCGTTGGCGGGAGGTCCTACAATGAGCAGTTCTTC.

The DNA for the CDR3 is TGTGCCAGCAGTGACGTAGGGGGCGCGAACACTGAAGCTTTCTTT. This gives the protein CASSDVGGANTEAFF. The chain links TRBV2 to TRBJ1-1; TRBD1 matches 7 bases. The CDR3 consists of 15 residues. Losses at the gene ends were 3 bases for V and 1 base for J; bases not matched to a gene: 5. The germline gives CDR1 SNHLY, CDR2 FYNNEI.

This clone occurred once. The chain couples TRBV5-1 to TRBJ1-3, with a weak D call TRBD1 (6 bases). CDR1 and CDR2 from the germline V gene are SGHRS and YFSETQ. The V gene lost 0 bases and the J gene lost 2 bases, with 9 bases spanning the gap. CDR3 length equals 15 residues. The CDR3 sequence: CASSLVGATGNTIYF. The CDR3 region has the DNA TGCGCCAGCAGCTTGGTGGGGGCGACTGGAAACACCATATATTTT.

V and J are TRBV29-1 and TRBJ2-1; 9 bases align to TRBD2. In germline, CDR1 is SQVTM, CDR2 ANQGSEA. The CDR3 runs to 13 residues. Trimming removed 7 bases from V and 4 bases from J; junction bases left unmatched: 5. In nucleotides, the CDR3 is TGCAGCGCGACTAGCGGAGTTTACAATGAGCAGTTCTTC. It yields the protein CSATSGVYNEQFF.

The chain combines TRBV14 with TRBJ2-7; no clear D gene. V was trimmed by 0 bases and J by 3 bases, leaving 15 bases between them. Germline V gives CDR1 SGHDN, CDR2 FVKESK. This CDR3 is 16 amino acids long. The CDR3 region has the DNA TGTGCCAGCAGCCAAGATAGGTTGGTGCGGAACTACGAGCAGTACTTC. This codes for CASSQDRLVRNYEQYF.

The chain recombines TRBV5-1 with TRBJ1-1; 9 nucleotides align to TRBD1. CDR3 size: 14 residues. The germline V gene encodes CDR1 SGHRS and CDR2 YFSETQ. Trimming took 4 bases from V and 5 from J; bases not matched to a gene: 6. CDR3 DNA sequence: TGCGCCAGCAGCCCGGGACAGGGAGCGACTGAAGCTTTCTTT. Protein sequence: CASSPGQGATEAFF. Together with reference TRBV5-1 and TRBJ1-1, the CDR3 gives the full variable domain: KAGVTQTPRYLIKTRGQQVTLSCSPISGHRSVSWYQQTPGQGLQFLFEYFSETQRNKGNFPGRFSGRQFSNSRSEMNVSTLELGDSALYLCASSPGQGATEAFFGQGTRLTVV.

The chain couples TRBV29-1 to TRBJ2-7; 13 bases line up with TRBD2. The CDR3 is 16 residues long. Trimming removed 6 bases from V and 5 bases from J; junction bases left unmatched: 13. Germline V gene sequence: CDR1 SQVTM, CDR2 ANQGSEA. CDR3 nucleotides: TGCAGCGTCCGGACAAAACTAGCGGGAGGGCCTCACGAGCAGTACTTC. Amino acids: CSVRTKLAGGPHEQYF.